Below, one TCR beta chain is given with its context. TCRdb keeps only in-frame clones here, not all; method: immunoSEQ multiplex PCR. The sample carries roughly 20,000 clones, approximately 80% recorded once. This sample was included in a study of sequential checkpoint blockade in melanoma. Overall study: Patients were randomized 1:1 to nivolumab-then-ipilimumab or ipilimumab-then-nivolumab first-line. Both treatment sequences were followed by maintenance nivolumab.

In germline, CDR1 is PRHDT, CDR2 FYEKMQ (reference sequence). The CDR3 is 17 amino acids. The V gene end was trimmed by 5 bases and the J gene end by 5 bases; junction bases not matched to a gene: 13. Stated treatment: randomized to nivolumab then ipilimumab (arm A) or the reverse (arm B). Patients had received no earlier DNA-damaging chemotherapy. From thawed PBMCs, live CD3+CD8+ cells negative for CD19 and CD56 were sorted. The source of this sequence is a human donor with melanoma. V and J are TRBV13 and TRBJ2-3, with 10 positions matching TRBD2. This specimen consisted of CD8+ T cells sorted from blood (inferred from file names), obtained from a patient given nivolumab and ipilimumab in sequence. The CDR3 here is CASSRISGGANLDTQYF. The CDR3 nucleotides are TGTGCCAGCAGCCGAATAAGCGGGGGGGCCAACCTAGATACGCAGTATTTT.